These T cell receptor beta chains were read from a single sample in a study of cytomegalovirus exposure and HLA in healthy donors. Measured with immunoSEQ multiplex PCR; TCRdb has only the in-frame clones, and not every one. The sample contains roughly 120,000 clones, approximately 78% of which appear only once. Material: PBMCs. The receptors stem from a man aged 25 to 40 in good health and CMV-seropositive. The CDR3 runs from the conserved cysteine through the conserved F or W. D genes are given only for firm matches. Expanded clones get a size class; other rows say once, few or many, or leave the size out.

v_gene: TRBV7-2
abundance: .
j_gene: TRBJ1-1
d_gene: .
CDR3aa: CASSLLSWAEEAFF
CDR3nt: TGTGCCAGCAGCTTATTAAGTTGGGCAGAAGAAGCTTTCTTT

v_gene: TRBV9
abundance: .
j_gene: TRBJ2-7
d_gene: .
CDR3aa: CASSARGAGASYEQYF
CDR3nt: TGTGCCAGCAGCGCCCGAGGGGCGGGGGCCTCCTACGAGCAGTACTTC

v_gene: TRBV5-4
abundance: .
j_gene: TRBJ2-3
d_gene: TRBD1
CDR3aa: CASSRTGGPTDTQYF
CDR3nt: TGTGCCAGCAGCAGGACAGGGGGCCCCACAGATACGCAGTATTTT

v_gene: TRBV4-1
abundance: .
j_gene: TRBJ2-4
d_gene: .
CDR3aa: CASSQDPAKNIQYF
CDR3nt: TGCGCCAGCAGCCAAGATCCGGCCAAAAACATTCAGTACTTC

v_gene: TRBV20-1
abundance: .
j_gene: TRBJ1-1
d_gene: .
CDR3aa: CSALDSSKAFF
CDR3nt: TGCAGTGCCCTGGACAGCAGTAAAGCTTTCTTT

v_gene: TRBV11-1
abundance: few
j_gene: TRBJ2-3
d_gene: TRBD1
CDR3aa: CASSRRATGTGTDTQYF
CDR3nt: TGTGCCAGCAGCCGCAGAGCGACAGGGACAGGAACAGATACGCAGTATTTT

v_gene: TRBV4-1
abundance: .
j_gene: TRBJ1-4
d_gene: .
CDR3aa: CASSPRQLSNDKRFF
CDR3nt: TGCGCCAGCAGCCCTAGACAGTTGAGCAATGACAAACGGTTTTTT

v_gene: TRBV10-3
abundance: .
j_gene: TRBJ2-7
d_gene: TRBD2
CDR3aa: CAISASGLYEQYF
CDR3nt: TGTGCCATCAGTGCTAGCGGACTATACGAGCAGTACTTC

v_gene: TRBV2
abundance: .
j_gene: TRBJ1-1
d_gene: TRBD1
CDR3aa: CASSEAKSLQGKAFF
CDR3nt: TGTGCCAGCAGTGAAGCGAAGTCCCTACAGGGGAAAGCTTTCTTT

v_gene: TRBV5-1
abundance: .
j_gene: TRBJ2-3
d_gene: .
CDR3aa: CASSPRLGAPTDTQYF
CDR3nt: TGCGCCAGCAGCCCCCGTTTGGGGGCCCCCACAGATACGCAGTATTTT

v_gene: TRBV7-3
abundance: .
j_gene: TRBJ1-6
d_gene: TRBD1
CDR3aa: CASSSAGTGNSPLHF
CDR3nt: TGTGCCAGCAGCTCCGCCGGGACAGGGAATTCACCCCTCCACTTT

v_gene: TRBV19
abundance: .
j_gene: TRBJ2-6
d_gene: .
CDR3aa: CASSAAGANVLTF
CDR3nt: TGTGCCAGTAGTGCTGCGGGGGCCAACGTCCTGACTTTC

v_gene: TRBV6-5
abundance: .
j_gene: TRBJ2-5
d_gene: .
CDR3aa: CASSEQGQLGTQYF
CDR3nt: TGTGCCAGCAGTGAACAGGGCCAGTTAGGGACCCAGTACTTC

v_gene: TRBV2
abundance: once
j_gene: TRBJ1-1
d_gene: .
CDR3aa: CASSTGMNTEAFF
CDR3nt: TGTGCCAGTTCGACAGGTATGAACACTGAAGCTTTCTTT

v_gene: TRBV4-2
abundance: .
j_gene: TRBJ2-3
d_gene: TRBD2
CDR3aa: CASSQGGSGAGTDTQYF
CDR3nt: TGTGCCAGCAGCCAAGGGGGGAGCGGGGCCGGCACAGATACGCAGTATTTT

v_gene: TRBV6-5
abundance: .
j_gene: TRBJ1-3
d_gene: .
CDR3aa: CASRSGRSSGNTIYF
CDR3nt: TGTGCCAGTCGGTCAGGGCGAAGCTCTGGAAACACCATATATTTT

v_gene: TRBV5-6
abundance: .
j_gene: TRBJ2-3
d_gene: .
CDR3aa: CASSLEVSTDTQYF
CDR3nt: TGTGCCAGCAGCTTAGAGGTTAGCACAGATACGCAGTATTTT

v_gene: TRBV28
abundance: .
j_gene: TRBJ1-2
d_gene: TRBD1
CDR3aa: CASSSPTGTGKVRYGYTF
CDR3nt: TGTGCCAGCAGCTCCCCCACCGGGACAGGGAAGGTGAGGTATGGCTACACCTTC

v_gene: TRBV30
abundance: .
j_gene: TRBJ2-7
d_gene: TRBD1
CDR3aa: CAWSQTGTGFREQYF
CDR3nt: TGTGCCTGGAGCCAGACCGGGACAGGGTTCCGTGAGCAGTACTTC

v_gene: TRBV9
abundance: .
j_gene: TRBJ2-3
d_gene: .
CDR3aa: CASSVATSSLTDTQYF
CDR3nt: TGTGCCAGCAGCGTAGCTACTAGCTCGCTGACAGATACGCAGTATTTT

v_gene: TRBV5-1
abundance: .
j_gene: TRBJ2-7
d_gene: TRBD1
CDR3aa: CASSLAGTGAGEQYF
CDR3nt: TGCGCCAGCAGCTTGGCTGGGACAGGGGCGGGCGAGCAGTACTTC

v_gene: TRBV2
abundance: few
j_gene: TRBJ1-1
d_gene: TRBD1
CDR3aa: CASSRARQGGDTEAFF
CDR3nt: TGTGCCAGCAGCCGAGCCCGACAGGGGGGGGACACTGAAGCTTTCTTT

v_gene: TRBV28
abundance: .
j_gene: TRBJ2-3
d_gene: .
CDR3aa: CASSLTASDTQYF
CDR3nt: TGTGCCAGCAGTTTGACTGCGTCGGATACGCAGTATTTT

v_gene: TRBV4-1
abundance: .
j_gene: TRBJ2-3
d_gene: .
CDR3aa: CASSQSKFHTQYF
CDR3nt: TGCGCCAGCAGCCAGAGCAAATTCCATACGCAGTATTTT

v_gene: TRBV7-9
abundance: few
j_gene: TRBJ2-1
d_gene: TRBD2
CDR3aa: CASSLGVGGGSYNEQFF
CDR3nt: TGTGCCAGCAGCTTAGGTGTCGGGGGGGGGTCCTACAATGAGCAGTTCTTC

v_gene: TRBV5-1
abundance: .
j_gene: TRBJ2-3
d_gene: .
CDR3aa: CASSLTTSSTDTQYF
CDR3nt: TGCGCCAGCAGCTTGACGACTTCAAGCACAGATACGCAGTATTTT

v_gene: TRBV2
abundance: .
j_gene: TRBJ1-1
d_gene: .
CDR3aa: CASSLRRGLNTEAFF
CDR3nt: TGTGCCAGCAGCCTCAGGAGAGGGTTGAACACTGAAGCTTTCTTT

v_gene: TRBV6-4
abundance: once
j_gene: TRBJ2-5
d_gene: TRBD1
CDR3aa: CASSRGRGETQYF
CDR3nt: TGTGCCAGCAGCAGGGGGCGCGGGGAGACCCAGTACTTC